This T cell receptor (beta chain) was sequenced in a study of regulatory T cells in long-lasting Graves disease. Background on the study: Antithyroid drugs had been taken under 3 months by newly diagnosed Graves' patients.

The CDR3 consists of 18 residues. Germline V CDR1 and CDR2: SGHAT, FQNNGV. V shed 0 bases and J 5 bases; nucleotides not matched to a gene: 10. As for time point: newly diagnosed GD, antithyroid drugs for less than 3 months. Construction of the TCR library relied on RNA isolated from PBMCs. Construction of TCR beta libraries relied on iRepertoire HTBI primers and on Arm-PCR targeting CDR3 regions. MiXCR, applied by TCRdb to the multiplex PCR reads, yields one record per CDR3 protein. The data show around 500,000 distinct CDR3 sequences, around 12% seen once. This clonotype was seen repeatedly, ten times or more. This sample was shared with a second study, whose subject was T cells in Graves' hyperthyroidism and ophthalmopathy.

The chain recombines TRBV11-2 with TRBJ2-3; the match to TRBD2 covers 11 bases. The TCR sequence derives from a woman aged 25 to 45 with Graves disease. The source was peripheral blood mononuclear cells (PBMCs), collected at new diagnosis, from a patient treated with antithyroid drugs. DNA for the CDR3: TGTGCCAGCAGCTTAGATATCGAACTAGCGGGAGCTAAAGATACGCAGTATTTT. Encoded protein: CASSLDIELAGAKDTQYF.